The present T cell receptor (beta chain) was sequenced within a study of CD8 T cells in Susac syndrome. Random hexamers were used to reverse transcribe roughly 0.5 to 1 ug of RNA. TCRdb analysed the immunoSEQ multiplex PCR reads with MiXCR anew, one entry per CDR3 protein. The repertoire holds some 190,000 distinct CDR3 sequences, 90% to 95% seen once, with around 0.1% in the top ten. CDR3 length: 14 amino acids. J gave up 4 bases and V 7 bases, and 9 bases lay outside the gene matches. TEMRA cells were enriched by FACS, while CD8+ and CD4+ T cells were obtained through a negative isolation that was performed magnetically.

The rearrangement uses TRBV12-3 or TRBV12-4 and TRBJ1-1, with 7 bases that match TRBD1. The TCR was taken from a human donor in good health. Sequenced sample: CD4+ T cells from PBMCs. CDR3 DNA sequence: TGTGCCAGCACCCCCCAGGGGGGGAGCACTGAAGCTTTCTTT. Translating it yields CASTPQGGSTEAFF.